This entry is about one TCR beta chain. The data are from a study of blood T cell repertoires in COVID-19. Overall study context: The study drew acute and convalescent COVID-19 samples from the United States, Italy and Spain.

Generated by immunoSEQ multiplex PCR, the TCRdb table keeps only in-frame clones and is missing some. The data hold hundreds of thousands of clones, with more than 75% observed a single time. Sequenced: PBMCs or T cells enriched from blood (not recorded which). This receptor was identified in a man between 25 and 39 years old with acute COVID-19.

CDR3 sequence reads: CASSVVVVGSTEAFF. DNA for the CDR3: TGTGCCAGCAGTGTAGTGGTAGTCGGGAGCACTGAAGCTTTCTTT. This sequence joins TRBV2 and TRBJ1-1; D is undetermined. This CDR3 region has 15 residues. Deletions cut 4 bases from V and 4 bases from J, with 16 bases between. From germline, CDR1 is SNHLY and CDR2 FYNNEI. The complete variable domain, with remaining parts taken from reference TRBV2 and TRBJ1-1, reads EPEVTQTPSHQVTQMGQEVILRCVPISNHLYFYWYRQILGQKVEFLVSFYNNEISEKSEIFDDQFSVERPDGSNFTLKIRSTKLEDSAMYFCASSVVVVGSTEAFFGQGTRLTVV.